A single sample gave rise to the 2 T cell receptor beta chains below, sequenced in a study of beta chain features in type 1 diabetes. The investigators reverse transcribed all of the isolated RNA, so they sequenced expressed TCRB transcripts. The table came from immunoSEQ multiplex PCR; TCRdb's copy has only in-frame clones and leaves some out. The table lists approximately 250,000 clones, around 14% of them singletons. Sample: naive CD4+ T cells from blood. These receptor sequences come from a woman between 40 and 50 years old in good health.

In this sample, this clone turned up a few times. This chain links TRBV7-9 with TRBJ1-2; 7 bases agree with TRBD1. CDR3 length equals 16 residues. V trimming: 2 bases; J trimming: 8 bases; junction bases outside the gene matches: 14. CDR1 is SEHNR, CDR2 FQNEAQ, per germline (reference sequence). CDR3 residues: CASSLSSRDRLHGYTF. CDR3 DNA sequence: TGTGCCAGCAGCTTATCGAGCCGGGACAGACTTCACGGCTACACCTTC.

The rearrangement joins TRBV6-1 to TRBJ2-3; TRBD2 aligns across 14 bases. The junction had 4 bases not matched to a gene; V was cut back by 0 bases and J by 2 bases. This CDR3 is 18 amino acids long. Germline V CDR1 and CDR2: MNHNS, SASEGT. The CDR3 protein is CASSEATSGGAITDTQYF. The CDR3 DNA reads TGTGCCAGCAGTGAAGCGACTAGCGGGGGGGCTATCACAGATACGCAGTATTTT.